One sample yielded the 17 T cell receptor beta chains listed below, sequenced in a study of blood T cell repertoires in COVID-19. Profiled with immunoSEQ multiplex PCR; TCRdb holds only in-frame clones, not every one. The sample lists about 300,000 clones; just under 90% were seen once. Sequencing input: peripheral blood. The receptors originated from a woman in her 50s with COVID-19, enrolled during active disease.

About this clone: A junction end diverges from the germline sequence, so it may reflect a read error. V usage is TRBV14 and J usage is TRBJ2-7; D ambiguous. Germline V gene data show CDR1 as SGHDN and CDR2 as FVKESK. The CDR3 runs to 12 residues. The chain's CDR3 is CASSLAGYGQYF. DNA for the CDR3: TGTGCCAGCAGCCTCGCCGGGTACGGGCAGTACTTC.

The CDR3 DNA reads as TGTGCCAGCAGCCAAGGTGACAGCGGGGCGACTATGGGCGAGACCCAGTACTTC. Protein product: CASSQGDSGATMGETQYF. J is TRBJ2-5 and V is TRBV4-2; TRBD2 matches 7 bases. The CDR3 loop spans 18 amino acids. The V gene's germline CDR1 is LGHNA and CDR2 YNFKEQ. The V and J ends lost 1 base and 5 bases, in that order; junction bases with no gene match: 16.

The chain is built from TRBV7-6 and TRBJ2-3, with 7 bases matching TRBD1. Unmatched junction bases numbered 4, after V lost 5 bases and J lost 2 bases. CDR3 size: 14 residues. Germline V gene sequence: CDR1 SGHVS, CDR2 FNYEAQ. The CDR3 coding sequence is TGTGCCAGCAGCCCCAGGGGGAACACAGATACGCAGTATTTT. Its translation: CASSPRGNTDTQYF.

This rearrangement joins TRBV2 to TRBJ2-2; unclear D gene. The V end was cut by 4 bases, the J end by 6 bases, with 9 bases between. Germline CDR1 and CDR2: SNHLY and FYNNEI. This CDR3 spans 13 amino acids. CDR3 nucleotides: TGTGCCAGCAGTGCCTTAGAGCCCGGGGAGCTGTTTTTT. Amino acids: CASSALEPGELFF.

The table lists this clone with a count of one. The chain links TRBV7-2 to TRBJ2-7; D gene ambiguous. V was trimmed by 1 base and J by 3 bases, leaving 10 bases between them. The CDR3 has 14 residues. Germline assignment: CDR1 SGHTA and CDR2 FQGNSA. The chain's CDR3 is CASSLGGKVYEQYF. The CDR3 region has the DNA TGTGCCAGCAGCTTAGGCGGTAAGGTCTACGAGCAGTACTTC.

The V gene is TRBV5-1, the J gene TRBJ2-7; weak D call: TRBD1 (6 bases). Germline V gene sequence: CDR1 SGHRS, CDR2 YFSETQ. V lost 5 bases, J lost 6 bases, and 12 bases lay in between. The CDR3 runs 12 residues. The CDR3 DNA reads TGCGCCAGCAGTTCAGGGGTCGGCGAGCAGTACTTC. This sequence encodes CASSSGVGEQYF.

The chain is built from TRBV18 and TRBJ2-3, with TRBD1 matching over 9 bases. J gave up 4 bases and V 1 base, and 6 bases lay outside the gene matches. The germline CDR1 and CDR2 sequences are KGHSH and LQKENI. The CDR3 runs 16 residues. In nucleotides, the CDR3 is TGTGCCAGCTCACCACGGGGGACAGGGAGCTCAGATACGCAGTATTTT. Amino acids: CASSPRGTGSSDTQYF.

The chain has TRBV25-1 and TRBJ2-2; 7 positions agree with TRBD1. There are 15 residues in the CDR3. J gave up 3 bases and V 5 bases, and 6 bases lay outside the gene matches. Germline CDR1 MGHDK, CDR2 SYGVNS. The CDR3 DNA follows: TGTGCCAGCAGTCCAAGTAGGGGGCACACCGGGGAGCTGTTTTTT. This sequence encodes CASSPSRGHTGELFF.

As DNA, the CDR3 is TGTGCCAGCAGTCCTAGGGGGTCTCAGCCCCAGCATTTT. Translated, it gives CASSPRGSQPQHF. This chain links TRBV27 with TRBJ1-5; D might be TRBD1 (6 bases). The CDR3 sequence is 13 residues long. With 5 bases removed from V and 6 bases from J, the gap between germline ends came to 11 bases. Germline V gene sequence: CDR1 MNHEY, CDR2 SMNVEV (reference sequence).

The chain couples TRBV7-9 to TRBJ2-2; D may be TRBD2 (6 bases). The germline V gene encodes CDR1 SEHNR and CDR2 FQNEAQ (reference sequence). Trimming cost V 5 bases and J 4 bases, with 17 bases left between them. CDR3 size: 16 residues. The CDR3 sequence: CASSHPVGGPTGELFF. In nucleotides, the CDR3 is TGTGCCAGCAGCCACCCCGTGGGAGGCCCCACCGGGGAGCTGTTTTTT.

This clone was recorded once. The V gene is TRBV30, the J gene TRBJ1-1, with D uncertain. The CDR3 sequence is 13 residues long. V was clipped by 3 bases and J by 1 base, with 9 bases between them. Germline V gives CDR1 GTSNPN, CDR2 SVGIG (reference sequence). The DNA for the CDR3 is TGTGCCTGGAGAAAAGGAGAGAACACTGAAGCTTTCTTT. Translation: CAWRKGENTEAFF.

The rearrangement links TRBV18 to TRBJ2-1; 12 bases fit TRBD2. Germline V gene sequence: CDR1 KGHSH, CDR2 LQKENI. J gave up 6 bases and V 2 bases, and 8 bases lay outside the gene matches. The CDR3 extends over 17 amino acids. The CDR3 DNA is TGTGCCAGCTCACCATACTCTCTAGCGGGAGGGCGCAATGAGCAGTTCTTC. It is translated as CASSPYSLAGGRNEQFF. The full variable domain, its missing parts supplied by reference TRBV18 and TRBJ2-1, is NAGVMQNPRHLVRRRGQEARLRCSPMKGHSHVYWYRQLPEEGLKFMVYLQKENIIDESGMPKERFSAEFPKEGPSILRIQQVVRGDSAAYFCASSPYSLAGGRNEQFFGPGTRLTVL.

The CDR3 loop reads CARPLADNTGELFF. In DNA form, the CDR3 reads TGTGCCAGGCCGCTAGCGGACAACACCGGGGAGCTGTTTTTT. V is TRBV19 and J is TRBJ2-2; 7 nucleotides line up with TRBD2. Germline V gives CDR1 LNHDA, CDR2 SQIVND (reference sequence). Unmatched junction bases numbered 6, after V lost 9 bases and J lost 2 bases. CDR3 size: 14 residues.

The chain is built from TRBV5-1 and TRBJ2-5; a weak D match, TRBD2 (6 bases). V lost 5 bases and J 0 bases, leaving 11 bases between the germline ends. The germline V gene has CDR1 SGHRS and CDR2 YFSETQ. This CDR3 region has 14 residues. CDR3 in amino acids: CASRAGLYQETQYF. Here the CDR3 DNA reads TGCGCCAGCAGGGCGGGGTTGTACCAAGAGACCCAGTACTTC.

The chain employs TRBV4-1 and TRBJ2-7; 9 bases map to TRBD2. The trim removed 4 bases at V and 4 bases at J, leaving 8 bases unmatched. The CDR3 totals 15 residues. Per germline, CDR1 MGHRA and CDR2 YSYEKL. The CDR3 sequence: CASSRSGSTSYEQYF. In nucleotides, the CDR3 is TGCGCCAGCAGCCGTAGCGGGAGCACTTCTTACGAGCAGTACTTC.

The chain uses TRBV3-1 (or the pseudogene TRBV3-2) and TRBJ1-1; 7 nucleotides agree with TRBD1. Per the germline V gene, CDR1 is LGHDT and CDR2 is YNNKEL (reference sequence). The CDR3 runs 17 residues. Trimming at V came to 2 bases and at J to 5 bases, leaving 14 bases not matched to a gene. The CDR3 nucleotides are TGTGCCAGCAGCCAATTTACCCCCCGGGACAGCAGTACTGAAGCTTTCTTT. Protein product: CASSQFTPRDSSTEAFF.

A single count supports this clone. The V call is TRBV27, the J call TRBJ2-3; TRBD1 matches at 8 bases. Germline V gene sequence: CDR1 MNHEY, CDR2 SMNVEV (reference sequence). The CDR3 spans 15 residues. J gave up 4 bases and V 5 bases, and 8 bases lay outside the gene matches. CDR3 DNA sequence: TGTGCCAGCAGTCTCAGGGGGCGCACGGCAGATACGCAGTATTTT. Amino acids: CASSLRGRTADTQYF.